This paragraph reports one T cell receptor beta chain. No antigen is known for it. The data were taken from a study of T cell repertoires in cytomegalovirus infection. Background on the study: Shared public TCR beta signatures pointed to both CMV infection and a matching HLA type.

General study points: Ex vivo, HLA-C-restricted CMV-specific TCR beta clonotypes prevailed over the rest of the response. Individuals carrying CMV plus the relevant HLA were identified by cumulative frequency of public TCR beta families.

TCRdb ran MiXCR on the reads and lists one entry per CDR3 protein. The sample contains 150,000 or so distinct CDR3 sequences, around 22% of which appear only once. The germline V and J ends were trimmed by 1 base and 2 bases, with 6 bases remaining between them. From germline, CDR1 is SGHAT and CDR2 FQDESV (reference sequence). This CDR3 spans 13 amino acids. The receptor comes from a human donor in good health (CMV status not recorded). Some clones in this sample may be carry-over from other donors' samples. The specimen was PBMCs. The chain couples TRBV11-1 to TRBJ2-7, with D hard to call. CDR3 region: CASSLEWAYEQYF. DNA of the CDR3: TGTGCCAGCAGCTTAGAATGGGCCTACGAGCAGTACTTC.